A single sample is the source of the 25 T cell receptor beta chains below, sequenced in a study of beta chain features in type 1 diabetes. Findings and limits, study-wide: When Type 1 diabetes patients were examined, their TCRB CDR3s proved moderately but significantly shorter in all four CD4+ subsets.

The authors reverse transcribed all of the isolated RNA, so sequencing captured expressed TCRB transcripts. Profiling relied on immunoSEQ multiplex PCR, and the TCRdb table lists in-frame clones only, not all of them. This table holds 250,000 to 300,000 clones, less than 30% found once. Their antigen targets remain unknown. The sample was naive CD4+ T cells from blood. These receptors were collected from a woman aged 25 to 39 with type 1 diabetes.

V gene TRBV28 combines with J gene TRBJ1-1, with 7 bases matching TRBD1. The CDR3 contains 16 residues. Germline assignment: CDR1 MDHEN and CDR2 SYDVKM. The V gene end was trimmed by 3 bases and the J gene end by 7 bases; junction bases not matched to a gene: 14. CDR3 region: CASSLFYIDRAREAFF. CDR3 in DNA: TGTGCCAGCAGTTTGTTCTACATCGACAGGGCACGTGAAGCTTTCTTT.

This clone was seen a handful of times. J is TRBJ1-4 and V is TRBV29-1, with D possibly TRBD1 on 5 matching bases. Trimming cost V 0 bases and J 11 bases, with 7 bases left between them. The CDR3 has 11 residues. CDR1 is SQVTM, CDR2 ANQGSEA, per germline. The CDR3 coding sequence is TGCAGCGTTGAAGATCGGGGGAAACTGTTTTTT. Translated: CSVEDRGKLFF.

This clone was picked up one time. The chain combines TRBV27 with TRBJ2-5, with 11 bases matching TRBD2. V shed 3 bases, J shed 9 bases, and the junction held 3 bases outside the gene matches. This CDR3 has 13 residues. CDR1 MNHEY and CDR2 SMNVEV come from the germline V gene (reference sequence). CDR3 sequence reads: CASSFSSGRAQYF. The CDR3 DNA sequence: TGTGCCAGCAGTTTTAGTAGCGGGAGGGCCCAGTACTTC.

V is TRBV5-4 and J is TRBJ1-2; 8 nucleotides match TRBD1. The J segment lost 0 bases and the V segment lost 3 bases, leaving 4 bases of the junction unmatched. The CDR3 spans 15 residues. Germline lookup yields CDR1 SGHNT and CDR2 YYREEE (reference sequence). Here the CDR3 reads CASSSGQGPNYGYTF. The CDR3 coding sequence is TGTGCCAGCAGCTCCGGACAGGGTCCTAACTATGGCTACACCTTC.

This clone appeared a few times. J is TRBJ1-1 and V is TRBV25-1, with D perhaps matching TRBD1 (5 bases). Germline V gene data show CDR1 as MGHDK and CDR2 as SYGVNS. The CDR3 loop spans 15 amino acids. Trimming took off 3 bases at V and 3 bases at J, with 14 bases between the two ends. CDR3 in amino acids: CASSDSRVGDTEAFF. CDR3 sequence (DNA): TGTGCCAGCAGTGATAGCAGGGTTGGGGACACTGAAGCTTTCTTT.

The V call is TRBV5-1, the J call TRBJ2-3; tentative D call: TRBD1 (6 bases). Trimming stripped 5 bases from V and 3 bases from J, with 25 bases between. The CDR3 runs to 18 residues. The germline gives CDR1 SGHRS, CDR2 YFSETQ. CDR3 coding DNA: TGCGCCAGCAGTCTACAGGGATTTCGATCAGACTGGACAGATACGCAGTATTTT. Amino acids: CASSLQGFRSDWTDTQYF.

J is TRBJ2-7 and V is TRBV5-1; the D gene is possibly TRBD1 (6 bases). The CDR3 is made up of 13 amino acids. Trimming removed 8 bases from V and 0 bases from J, with 12 bases in between. Germline lookup yields CDR1 SGHRS and CDR2 YFSETQ. The CDR3 reads CASYSDSSYEQYF. The CDR3 DNA reads as TGCGCCAGTTATTCGGACAGCTCCTACGAGCAGTACTTC.

This clone has just a few counts. The chain is built from TRBV9 and TRBJ2-7; 10 bases line up with TRBD1. The germline CDR1 and CDR2 sequences are SGDLS and YYNGEE. The CDR3 is made up of 15 amino acids. V was clipped by 4 bases and J by 2 bases; unmatched bases: 6. This CDR3 reads CASSLGQGSAYEQYF. Written as DNA, the CDR3 is TGTGCCAGCAGCTTGGGACAGGGGTCGGCCTACGAGCAGTACTTC.

This rearrangement joins TRBV27 to TRBJ2-7, with TRBD1 identical over 8 bases. V lost 3 bases and J lost 6; bases outside the gene matches: 7. The CDR3 contains 14 residues. The germline V gene has CDR1 MNHEY and CDR2 SMNVEV (reference sequence). CDR3 sequence reads: CASSFGQGGGEQYF. The CDR3 region has the DNA TGTGCCAGCAGTTTTGGACAGGGAGGTGGCGAGCAGTACTTC.

This clone was counted between two and nine times. The chain links TRBV30 to TRBJ2-7, with TRBD2 identical over 8 bases. In germline, CDR1 is GTSNPN, CDR2 SVGIG (reference sequence). The CDR3 sequence is 17 residues long. V was pared by 0 bases and J by 2 bases, with 12 bases of the junction left unmatched. CDR3 sequence: CAWSVPAGLAKAYEQYF. DNA for the CDR3: TGTGCCTGGAGTGTACCCGCAGGACTAGCTAAAGCCTACGAGCAGTACTTC.

The chain combines TRBV29-1 with TRBJ1-2, with D perhaps matching TRBD1 (5 bases). CDR1 is SQVTM and CDR2 is ANQGSEA in the germline V gene. The CDR3 length is 12 residues. V lost 2 bases and J 6 bases, leaving 10 bases between the germline ends. Written as DNA, the CDR3 is TGCAGCGTTGAACCGGGGGGTAATGGCTACACCTTC. Encoded protein: CSVEPGGNGYTF.

The V gene is TRBV28, the J gene TRBJ1-1; 8 nucleotides match TRBD1. V shed 6 bases, J shed 4 bases, and the junction held 7 bases outside the gene matches. CDR3 size: 14 residues. Per the germline V gene, CDR1 is MDHEN and CDR2 is SYDVKM. The CDR3 protein is CASRIDRGVTEAFF. DNA for the CDR3: TGTGCCAGCAGAATTGACAGGGGCGTCACTGAAGCTTTCTTT.

The rearrangement links TRBV16 to TRBJ1-2; D may be TRBD1 (6 bases). CDR3 length equals 14 residues. The V gene's germline CDR1 is KGHSY and CDR2 FQNENV. Trimming took off 2 bases at V and 6 bases at J, with 13 bases between the two ends. The CDR3 sequence is CASSQQGQEDGYTF. The CDR3 coding sequence is TGTGCCAGCAGCCAACAGGGGCAGGAAGATGGCTACACCTTC.

This clone was seen a few times. The chain employs TRBV29-1 and TRBJ2-3; TRBD2 aligns across 12 bases. CDR1 and CDR2 from the germline V gene are SQVTM and ANQGSEA. V was clipped by 6 bases and J by 5 bases; unmatched bases: 6. The CDR3 has 14 residues. The CDR3 here is CSVRTSGTRDTQYF. DNA of the CDR3: TGCAGCGTACGGACTAGCGGGACGAGAGATACGCAGTATTTT.

This chain links TRBV5-6 with TRBJ2-7, with D maybe TRBD2 (5 bases). CDR1 and CDR2 (germline): SGHDT, YYEEEE. Trimming took 3 bases from V and 5 from J, leaving 12 bases between them. This CDR3 region has 13 residues. The CDR3 region is CASSSLLDHEQYF. The CDR3 DNA sequence: TGTGCCAGCAGCTCCCTACTAGACCACGAGCAGTACTTC.

V gene TRBV30 combines with J gene TRBJ1-3; no clear D. Trimming pared 5 bases from V and 0 bases from J, leaving 8 bases between. Germline V gene sequence: CDR1 GTSNPN, CDR2 SVGIG (reference sequence). This CDR3 has 13 amino acids. CDR3 in amino acids: CAWGGISGNTIYF. CDR3 nucleotides: TGTGCCTGGGGAGGCATCTCTGGAAACACCATATATTTT.

The chain joins TRBV5-1 to TRBJ2-7; 7 bases agree with TRBD1. V lost 7 bases and J lost 0; bases outside the gene matches: 10. The germline gives CDR1 SGHRS, CDR2 YFSETQ. The CDR3 sequence is 15 residues long. CDR3 coding DNA: TGCGCCAGCCGACCTTGGGCAGGGGGCTCCTACGAGCAGTACTTC. Translating it yields CASRPWAGGSYEQYF. The entire variable domain, with the rest obtained from reference TRBV5-1 and TRBJ2-7, is as follows: KAGVTQTPRYLIKTRGQQVTLSCSPISGHRSVSWYQQTPGQGLQFLFEYFSETQRNKGNFPGRFSGRQFSNSRSEMNVSTLELGDSALYLCASRPWAGGSYEQYFGPGTRLTVT.

This clone has more than one count but fewer than ten. The genes are TRBV5-6 and TRBJ2-1; no reliable D call. The CDR3 is 12 residues long. Germline-derived CDR1 and CDR2 are SGHDT and YYEEEE. The ends were cut back, 0 bases at V and 6 bases at J, with 4 bases in the middle. As DNA, the CDR3 is TGTGCCAGCAGCTTGGCCATCAATGAGCAGTTCTTC. This gives the protein CASSLAINEQFF.

CDR3 in amino acids: CATSRQGRREKLFF. Written as DNA, the CDR3 is TGTGCCACCAGCAGACAGGGAAGACGTGAAAAACTGTTTTTT. The chain has TRBV15 and TRBJ1-4; perhaps TRBD1 as D (5 bases). The CDR3 totals 14 residues. Looked up from germline, CDR1 is LNHNV and CDR2 is YYDKDF (reference sequence). Trimming took off 2 bases at V and 7 bases at J, with 11 bases between the two ends.

This chain joins TRBV29-1 and TRBJ2-1; tentative D call: TRBD1 (5 bases). Per the germline V gene, CDR1 is SQVTM and CDR2 is ANQGSEA. Trimming took off 6 bases at V and 2 bases at J, with 11 bases between the two ends. This CDR3 comprises 13 residues. The CDR3 is CSVSRVPYNEQFF. CDR3 DNA: TGCAGCGTGAGCAGGGTCCCCTACAATGAGCAGTTCTTC.

This clone was recorded a few times. The chain links TRBV29-1 to TRBJ2-5; 8 nucleotides match TRBD1. The V gene's germline CDR1 is SQVTM and CDR2 ANQGSEA. Unmatched junction bases numbered 7, after V lost 5 bases and J lost 5 bases. The CDR3 extends over 13 amino acids. DNA for the CDR3: TGCAGCGTTAATCAGGGGGCGCGGGAGACCCAGTACTTC. It encodes CSVNQGARETQYF.

This clone was seen a handful of times. The genes are TRBV2 and TRBJ2-1; perhaps TRBD1 as D (6 bases). The CDR3 covers 15 residues. The germline CDR1 and CDR2 sequences are SNHLY and FYNNEI. The V gene lost 4 bases and the J gene lost 9 bases, with 19 bases spanning the gap. This CDR3 reads CASSGGDKPASEQFF. The CDR3 DNA follows: TGTGCCAGCAGTGGTGGGGACAAGCCAGCCAGTGAGCAGTTCTTC.

This clone was counted a few times. This chain connects TRBV29-1 to TRBJ2-5; a possible D gene is TRBD1 (5 bases). Trimming pared 0 bases from V and 3 bases from J, leaving 11 bases between. CDR3 size: 14 residues. CDR1 and CDR2 from the germline V gene are SQVTM and ANQGSEA. CDR3 amino acids: CSVEDTGNEETQYF. CDR3 bases: TGCAGCGTTGAAGATACAGGTAACGAAGAGACCCAGTACTTC. Based on the CDR3 plus reference TRBV29-1 and TRBJ2-5, the full variable domain is SAVISQKPSRDICQRGTSLTIQCQVDSQVTMMFWYRQQPGQSLTLIATANQGSEATYESGFVIDKFPISRPNLTFSTLTVSNMSPEDSSIYLCSVEDTGNEETQYFGPGTRLLVL.

The chain combines TRBV4-1 with TRBJ2-1, with a tentative D call TRBD1 (7 bases). CDR3 length: 19 amino acids. Trimming stripped 0 bases from V and 4 bases from J, with 22 bases between. From germline, CDR1 is MGHRA and CDR2 YSYEKL. CDR3 sequence (DNA): TGCGCCAGCAGCCAAGATTGGGGCACGGAGGGGGCGCGGTACAATGAGCAGTTCTTC. Its protein is CASSQDWGTEGARYNEQFF.

This clone was counted between two and nine times. The gene calls are TRBV30 and TRBJ2-2; D call uncertain. Trimming left V 3 bases short and J 4 bases short, with 6 bases between. The germline gives CDR1 GTSNPN, CDR2 SVGIG (reference sequence). The CDR3 contains 12 residues. In nucleotides, the CDR3 is TGTGCCTGGAGCGTCCCCACCGGGGAGCTGTTTTTT. Its protein is CAWSVPTGELFF.